Reported below is one T cell receptor (beta chain). Seattle's enrolled individuals joined amid active infection and were then monitored longitudinally. This CDR3 region has 15 residues. V shed 0 bases and J 7 bases; nucleotides not matched to a gene: 8. Per germline, CDR1 MNHEY and CDR2 SVGEGT. Sequencing was performed with immunoSEQ multiplex PCR; in TCRdb, only in-frame clones are kept and a portion is missing. Of roughly 190,000 clones listed, 82% were seen once; the top ten hold roughly 7.1%. This specimen comes from a study of blood T cell repertoires in COVID-19. Turning to the study itself: Some COVID-19 samples were acute and others convalescent; all came from the United States, Italy and Spain. T cells, B-cell-depleted T cells, or PBMCs supplied cDNA or gDNA.

The V call is TRBV6-2 or TRBV6-3, the J call TRBJ1-1; TRBD1 matches 7 bases. Sequenced material: peripheral blood. This TCR came from a woman aged 60-75 years with COVID-19, enrolled during active disease. The CDR3 coding sequence is TGTGCCAGCAGTTACTCCGGTAGGGGGCTGGATGAAGCTTTCTTT. This codes for CASSYSGRGLDEAFF.